The 15 T cell receptor beta chains reported below all come from one sample, sequenced in a study of CD8+ T cells in alopecia areata. RNA extraction was followed by reverse transcription into cDNA, which acted as the sequencing template. The assay was immunoSEQ multiplex PCR, and TCRdb's table has in-frame clones only and misses some. The table has about 180,000 clones, approximately 70% seen once. The sample was CD8+ T cells sorted from blood, taken at week 0. All receptors come from a human donor with alopecia areata.

The chain carries TRBV7-9 and TRBJ2-5, with 9 bases matching TRBD1. CDR3 length equals 16 residues. Unmatched junction bases numbered 10, after V lost 5 bases and J lost 3 bases. Per germline, CDR1 SEHNR and CDR2 FQNEAQ (reference sequence). CDR3 coding DNA: TGTGCCAGCAGCCCTCGACAGGGGGAGAGAGAAGAGACCCAGTACTTC. Encoded protein: CASSPRQGEREETQYF.

The chain couples TRBV2 to TRBJ2-7; 9 bases agree with TRBD1. The CDR3 spans 14 residues. Germline V gene lookup returns CDR1 SNHLY and CDR2 FYNNEI. Germline trimming cut 6 bases from V and 1 base from J; bases unmatched to any gene: 4. The CDR3 region is CASRLQGASYEQYF. The CDR3 DNA sequence: TGTGCCAGCAGGCTACAGGGGGCTTCCTACGAGCAGTACTTC.

The V call is TRBV4-2, the J call TRBJ2-3; 12 positions agree with TRBD2. Losses at the gene ends were 4 bases for V and 3 bases for J; bases not matched to a gene: 8. Germline V gives CDR1 LGHNA, CDR2 YNFKEQ. The CDR3 has 17 residues. This CDR3 is CASSPVASGGATDTQYF. The CDR3, as DNA: TGTGCCAGCAGCCCTGTGGCTAGCGGGGGGGCAACAGATACGCAGTATTTT.

The rearrangement links TRBV29-1 to TRBJ1-5; the D gene is possibly TRBD1 (6 bases). CDR3 size: 13 residues. With 6 bases removed from V and 6 bases from J, the gap between germline ends came to 15 bases. Germline V CDR1 and CDR2: SQVTM, ANQGSEA. In nucleotides, the CDR3 is TGCAGCGTACGAGGGCAGGACAGTCAGCCCCAGCATTTT. Translation gives CSVRGQDSQPQHF.

This clone was detected a few times. The gene calls are TRBV27 and TRBJ1-2; D unclear. Germline-derived CDR1 and CDR2 are MNHEY and SMNVEV (reference sequence). The ends were cut back, 9 bases at V and 4 bases at J, with 9 bases in the middle. This CDR3 is built from 11 residues. This CDR3 reads CASGEGYGYTF. CDR3 coding DNA: TGTGCCAGTGGCGAGGGCTATGGCTACACCTTC.

The rearrangement joins TRBV11-2 to TRBJ2-1, with TRBD2 identical over 13 bases. V lost 2 bases, J lost 0 bases, and 7 bases stayed unmatched. CDR3 length: 19 amino acids. Germline V CDR1 and CDR2: SGHAT, FQNNGV. CDR3 coding DNA: TGTGCCAGCAGCTTATCCGGGACTAGCGGGGATATCTCCTACAATGAGCAGTTCTTC. Its translation is CASSLSGTSGDISYNEQFF.

The CDR3 region is CASNPRQGDYEQYF. CDR3 nucleotides: TGTGCCAGCAATCCGAGACAGGGAGACTACGAGCAGTACTTC. The chain recombines TRBV2 with TRBJ2-7, with 7 bases aligning to TRBD1. Losses at the gene ends were 7 bases for V and 3 bases for J; bases not matched to a gene: 9. Germline V CDR1 and CDR2: SNHLY, FYNNEI. CDR3 size: 14 residues. Based on the CDR3 plus reference TRBV2 and TRBJ2-7, the full variable domain is EPEVTQTPSHQVTQMGQEVILRCVPISNHLYFYWYRQILGQKVEFLVSFYNNEISEKSEIFDDQFSVERPDGSNFTLKIRSTKLEDSAMYFCASNPRQGDYEQYFGPGTRLTVT.

A few counts support this clone. The gene calls are TRBV5-5 and TRBJ1-6; unclear D gene. V was cut by 6 bases and J by 5 bases, with 9 bases left in between. Germline V gives CDR1 SGHKS, CDR2 YYEKEE (reference sequence). This CDR3 comprises 13 residues. The CDR3, as DNA: TGTGCCAGCATTCGTCGGGATAATTCACCCCTCCACTTT. This sequence encodes CASIRRDNSPLHF.

In this sample, this clone turned up a few times. The junction does not match germline at one end; this may be a read error. The J gene is TRBJ2-1, the V gene TRBV7-9, with 10 bases that match TRBD2. The CDR3 consists of 12 residues. Germline CDR1 reads SEHNR; CDR2 reads FQNEAQ (reference sequence). CDR3 sequence (DNA): TGTGCCAGCAGCTTAGCTAGCGGGGGGACGATCTTC. Residues: CASSLASGGTIF. Together with reference TRBV7-9 and TRBJ2-1, the CDR3 gives the full variable domain: DTGVSQNPRHKITKRGQNVTFRCDPISEHNRLYWYRQTLGQGPEFLTYFQNEAQLEKSRLLSDRFSAERPKGSFSTLEIQRTEQGDSAMYLCASSLASGGTIFGPGTRLTVL.

This clone has only a few counts. The rearrangement joins TRBV7-9 to TRBJ1-4; D may be TRBD1 (6 bases). CDR3 length: 14 amino acids. In germline, CDR1 is SEHNR, CDR2 FQNEAQ (reference sequence). Trimming removed 4 bases at V and 5 bases at J, with 11 bases between. The CDR3 DNA sequence: TGTGCCAGCAGCTCCGGACAGAGAAATGAAAAACTGTTTTTT. As protein: CASSSGQRNEKLFF.

The J gene is TRBJ2-7, the V gene TRBV7-8; TRBD2 is a possible D gene (7 bases). Trimming took 5 bases from V and 2 from J, leaving 16 bases between them. Germline CDR1 reads SGHVS; CDR2 reads FQNEAQ. This CDR3 spans 15 amino acids. The CDR3 here is CASSAEPGGPYEQYF. The CDR3 DNA reads as TGTGCCAGCAGCGCCGAGCCGGGGGGCCCCTACGAGCAGTACTTC.

The CDR3 sequence: CSAHNTEAFF. The CDR3, as DNA: TGCAGCGCCCATAACACTGAAGCTTTCTTT. The V gene is TRBV29-1, the J gene TRBJ1-1; D is ambiguous. V was clipped by 7 bases and J by 2 bases, with 5 bases between them. Germline lookup yields CDR1 SQVTM and CDR2 ANQGSEA. The CDR3 contains 10 residues.

Written as DNA, the CDR3 is TGCAGCGTTGCGGCGGGGGGGCCTTATGAGCAGTTCTTC. It encodes CSVAAGGPYEQFF. This rearrangement joins TRBV29-1 to TRBJ2-1; TRBD2 agrees at 9 bases. Per the germline V gene, CDR1 is SQVTM and CDR2 is ANQGSEA. The CDR3 covers 13 residues. J lost 8 bases, V lost 4 bases, and 6 bases had no gene match.

J is TRBJ1-2 and V is TRBV25-1; D is ambiguous. V was clipped by 3 bases and J by 4 bases, with 9 bases between them. CDR3 length equals 13 residues. Germline V lookup: CDR1 MGHDK, CDR2 SYGVNS. The CDR3 loop reads CASSDGERYGYTF. The CDR3 region has the DNA TGTGCCAGCAGTGATGGGGAGCGCTATGGCTACACCTTC.

The rearrangement joins TRBV30 to TRBJ1-1; TRBD1 might be the D (5 bases). Per the germline V gene, CDR1 is GTSNPN and CDR2 is SVGIG (reference sequence). Trimming removed 6 bases from V and 5 bases from J, with 22 bases in between. CDR3 length: 15 residues. The DNA of the CDR3 is TGTGCCTGCCCCAAAACGGGGGTAGTTAGGACTGAAGCTTTCTTT. Its translation: CACPKTGVVRTEAFF.